A single T cell receptor beta chain is shown here with its context. The antigen remains unidentified. Sample-barcoded 5' priming and a J-beta primer mix drove a second PCR of roughly 6 to 12 cycles. TCRdb re-analysed the 5' RACE reads in MiXCR, keeping a single row per CDR3 protein. The sample yields about 1 million distinct CDR3 sequences, 40% to 45% seen once. The study drew donors from healthy Caucasian individuals in Russia aged 6 to 90. Peripheral blood was drawn, about 9.1 milliliters per donor. The sample originates from a study of blood T cells in healthy people across ages. Study-wide background: Capture via template switching afforded approximately one barcoded beta molecule per two T cells.

Trimming cost V 6 bases and J 2 bases; bases outside gene matches: 9. Germline assignment: CDR1 ENHRY and CDR2 SYGVKD. The CDR3 contains 15 residues. Overall study findings and caveats: Whereas aged donors had fewer naive CD4+ cells, long-lived donors had more of them and higher diversity.

The clonotype was recovered from a woman aged 55-70 years in good health. The sample comprised blood. This chain joins TRBV10-3 and TRBJ2-5; 7 bases agree with TRBD2. The CDR3 DNA reads TGTGCCATCAGAGGGCCTGGCGGGAGACAAGAGACCCAGTACTTC. Amino acid sequence: CAIRGPGGRQETQYF.